This TCR beta chain was obtained from a study of T-cell memory formation after mild COVID-19. Sample barcodes and UMIs were carried by the TCR alpha and TCR beta cDNA libraries that 5'RACE generated with constant-segment primers. In TCRdb, the 5' RACE reads were re-called with MiXCR into one record per CDR3 protein. The data contain more than 350,000 distinct CDR3 sequences, around 21% of them singletons. The sample consisted of PBMCs or a T cell subset sorted from them (not recorded which). This TCR derives from an adult woman who had mild COVID-19 (a few samples of this study predate the infection). Cell type and time point are not known.

The CDR3 bases are TGTGCCAGCAGTGGTCACCTCCTAGCGACAGATACGCAGTATTTT. Translated: CASSGHLLATDTQYF. J is TRBJ2-3 and V is TRBV2; maybe TRBD2 (6 bases). V was clipped by 4 bases and J by 3 bases, with 14 bases between them. This CDR3 contains 15 residues. Looked up from germline, CDR1 is SNHLY and CDR2 is FYNNEI.